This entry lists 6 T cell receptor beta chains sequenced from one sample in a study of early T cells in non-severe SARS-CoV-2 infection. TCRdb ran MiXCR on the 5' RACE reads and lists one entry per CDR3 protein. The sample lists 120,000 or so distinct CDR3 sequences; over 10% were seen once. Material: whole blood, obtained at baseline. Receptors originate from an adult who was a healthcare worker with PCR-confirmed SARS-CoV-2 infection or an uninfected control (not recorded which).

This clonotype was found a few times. The CDR3 here is CAWSAWGGRNTEAFF. The CDR3 DNA reads TGTGCCTGGAGTGCTTGGGGCGGGCGGAACACTGAAGCTTTCTTT. The chain carries TRBV30 and TRBJ1-1; tentatively, D is TRBD1 (5 bases). This CDR3 spans 15 amino acids. Deletions cut 1 base from V and 1 base from J, with 13 bases between. Looked up from germline, CDR1 is GTSNPN and CDR2 is SVGIG (reference sequence).

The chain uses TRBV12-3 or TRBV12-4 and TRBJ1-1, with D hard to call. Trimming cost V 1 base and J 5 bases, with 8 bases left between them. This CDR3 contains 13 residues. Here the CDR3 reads CASSLVRPTEAFF. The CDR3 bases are TGTGCCAGCAGTTTAGTCCGGCCGACTGAAGCTTTCTTT.

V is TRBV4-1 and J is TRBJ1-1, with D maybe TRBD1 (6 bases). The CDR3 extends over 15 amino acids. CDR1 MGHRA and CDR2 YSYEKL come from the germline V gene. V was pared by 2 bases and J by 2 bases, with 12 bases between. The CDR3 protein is CASSQTGTYNTEAFF. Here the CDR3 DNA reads TGCGCCAGCAGCCAAACCGGGACATATAACACTGAAGCTTTCTTT.

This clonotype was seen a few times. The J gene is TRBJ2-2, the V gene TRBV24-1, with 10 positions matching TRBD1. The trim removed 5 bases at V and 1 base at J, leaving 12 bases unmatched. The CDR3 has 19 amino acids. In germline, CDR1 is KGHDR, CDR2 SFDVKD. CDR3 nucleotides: TGTGCCACCAGTGCCCCGGGACAGGGGAACGTTTGGAACACCGGGGAGCTGTTTTTT. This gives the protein CATSAPGQGNVWNTGELFF.

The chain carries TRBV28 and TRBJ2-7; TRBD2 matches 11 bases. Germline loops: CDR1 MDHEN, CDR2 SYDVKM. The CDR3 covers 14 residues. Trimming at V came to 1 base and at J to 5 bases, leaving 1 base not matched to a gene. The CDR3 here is CASSLLAGGDEQYF. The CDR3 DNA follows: TGTGCCAGCAGTTTATTAGCGGGAGGGGACGAGCAGTACTTC.

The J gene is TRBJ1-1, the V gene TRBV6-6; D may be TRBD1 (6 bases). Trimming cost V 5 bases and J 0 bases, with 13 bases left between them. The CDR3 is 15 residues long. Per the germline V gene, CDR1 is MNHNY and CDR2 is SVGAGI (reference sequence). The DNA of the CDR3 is TGTGCCAGCAGTCCATCGACAGGCCTGAACACTGAAGCTTTCTTT. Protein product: CASSPSTGLNTEAFF.